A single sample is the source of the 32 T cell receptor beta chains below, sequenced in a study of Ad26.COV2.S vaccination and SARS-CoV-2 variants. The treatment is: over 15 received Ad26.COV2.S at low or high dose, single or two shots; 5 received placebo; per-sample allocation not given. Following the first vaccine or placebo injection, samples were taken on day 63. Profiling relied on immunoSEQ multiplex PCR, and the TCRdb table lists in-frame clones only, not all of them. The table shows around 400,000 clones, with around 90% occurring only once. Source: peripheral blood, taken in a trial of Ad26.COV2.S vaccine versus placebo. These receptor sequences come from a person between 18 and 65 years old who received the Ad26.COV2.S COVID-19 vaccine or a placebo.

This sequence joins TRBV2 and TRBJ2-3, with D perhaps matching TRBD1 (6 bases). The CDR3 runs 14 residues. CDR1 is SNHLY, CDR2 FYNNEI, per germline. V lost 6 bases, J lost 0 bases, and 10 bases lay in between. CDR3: CASRRTESTDTQYF. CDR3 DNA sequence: TGTGCCAGCAGGAGGACAGAAAGCACAGATACGCAGTATTTT. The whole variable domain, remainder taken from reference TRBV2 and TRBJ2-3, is EPEVTQTPSHQVTQMGQEVILRCVPISNHLYFYWYRQILGQKVEFLVSFYNNEISEKSEIFDDQFSVERPDGSNFTLKIRSTKLEDSAMYFCASRRTESTDTQYFGPGTRLTVL.

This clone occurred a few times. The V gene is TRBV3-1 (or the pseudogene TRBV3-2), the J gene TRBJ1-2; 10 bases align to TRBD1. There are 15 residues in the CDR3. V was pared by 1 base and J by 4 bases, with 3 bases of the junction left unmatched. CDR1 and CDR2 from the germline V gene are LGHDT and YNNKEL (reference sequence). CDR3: CASSQGDRGPYGYTF. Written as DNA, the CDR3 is TGTGCCAGCAGCCAAGGGGACAGGGGTCCCTATGGCTACACCTTC.

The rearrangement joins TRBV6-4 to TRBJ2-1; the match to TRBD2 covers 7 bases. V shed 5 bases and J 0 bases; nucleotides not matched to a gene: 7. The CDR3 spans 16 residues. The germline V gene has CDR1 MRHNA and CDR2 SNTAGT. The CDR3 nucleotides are TGTGCCAGCAGTACCATGGCGGGAGCCTCCTACAATGAGCAGTTCTTC. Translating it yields CASSTMAGASYNEQFF.

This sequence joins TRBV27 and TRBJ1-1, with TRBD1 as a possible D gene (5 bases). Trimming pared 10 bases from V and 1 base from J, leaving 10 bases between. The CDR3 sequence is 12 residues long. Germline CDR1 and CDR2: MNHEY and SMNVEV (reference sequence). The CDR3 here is CATGHPNTEAFF. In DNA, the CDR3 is TGTGCCACCGGACACCCGAACACTGAAGCTTTCTTT.

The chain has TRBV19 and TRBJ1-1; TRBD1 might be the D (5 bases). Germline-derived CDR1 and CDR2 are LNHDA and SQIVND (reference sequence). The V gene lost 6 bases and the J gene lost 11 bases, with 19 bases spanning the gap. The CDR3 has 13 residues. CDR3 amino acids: CASRGRPQGWAFF. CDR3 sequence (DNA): TGTGCCAGTAGGGGACGGCCTCAGGGATGGGCTTTCTTT.

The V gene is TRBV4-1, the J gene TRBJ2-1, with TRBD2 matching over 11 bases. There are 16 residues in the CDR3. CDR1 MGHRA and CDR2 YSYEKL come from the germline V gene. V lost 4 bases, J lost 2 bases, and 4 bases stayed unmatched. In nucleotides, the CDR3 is TGCGCCAGCAGCCCCAATAGCGGGAGGGCCTACAATGAGCAGTTCTTC. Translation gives CASSPNSGRAYNEQFF.

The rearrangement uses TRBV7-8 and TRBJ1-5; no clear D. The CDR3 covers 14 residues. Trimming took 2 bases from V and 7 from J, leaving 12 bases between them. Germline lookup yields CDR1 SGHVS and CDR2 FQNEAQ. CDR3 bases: TGTGCCAGCAGCTTAATAGGGAAAGGGCAGCCCCAGCATTTT. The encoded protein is CASSLIGKGQPQHF.

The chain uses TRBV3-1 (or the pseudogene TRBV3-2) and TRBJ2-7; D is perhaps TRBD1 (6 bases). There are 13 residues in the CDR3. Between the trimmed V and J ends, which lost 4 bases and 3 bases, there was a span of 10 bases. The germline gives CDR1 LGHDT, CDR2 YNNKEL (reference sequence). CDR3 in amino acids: CASSPRTVYEQYF. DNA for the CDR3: TGTGCCAGCAGCCCCCGGACAGTCTACGAGCAGTACTTC.

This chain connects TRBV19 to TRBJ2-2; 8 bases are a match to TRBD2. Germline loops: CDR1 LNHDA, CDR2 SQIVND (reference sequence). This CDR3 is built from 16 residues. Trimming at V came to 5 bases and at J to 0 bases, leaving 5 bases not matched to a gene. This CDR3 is CASSGRLAPNTGELFF. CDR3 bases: TGTGCCAGTAGTGGGAGACTAGCGCCGAACACCGGGGAGCTGTTTTTT.

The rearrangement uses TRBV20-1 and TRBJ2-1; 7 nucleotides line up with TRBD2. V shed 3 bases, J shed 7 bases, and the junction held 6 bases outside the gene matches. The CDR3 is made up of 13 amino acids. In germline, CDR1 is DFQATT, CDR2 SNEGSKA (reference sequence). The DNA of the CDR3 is TGCAGTGCTAGTTCAGCGGGACCAAATGAGCAGTTCTTC. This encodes CSASSAGPNEQFF.

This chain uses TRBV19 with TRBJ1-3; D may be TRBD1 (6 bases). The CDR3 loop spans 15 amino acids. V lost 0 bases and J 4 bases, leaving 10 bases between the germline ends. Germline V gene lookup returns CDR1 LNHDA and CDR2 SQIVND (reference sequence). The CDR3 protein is CASSIDQGSGNTIYF. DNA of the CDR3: TGTGCCAGTAGTATAGACCAGGGGAGCGGAAACACCATATATTTT.

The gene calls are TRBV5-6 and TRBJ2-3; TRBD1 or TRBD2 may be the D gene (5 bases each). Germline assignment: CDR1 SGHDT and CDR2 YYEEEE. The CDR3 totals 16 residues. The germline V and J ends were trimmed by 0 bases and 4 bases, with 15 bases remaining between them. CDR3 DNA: TGTGCCAGCAGCTTGGAAGGGACCCGCAGGCCAGATACGCAGTATTTT. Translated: CASSLEGTRRPDTQYF.

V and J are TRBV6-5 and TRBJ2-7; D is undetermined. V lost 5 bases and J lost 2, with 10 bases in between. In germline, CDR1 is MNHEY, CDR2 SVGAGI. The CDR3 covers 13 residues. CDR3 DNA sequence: TGTGCCAGCAGTACCGCTCTAACCTACGAGCAGTACTTC. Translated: CASSTALTYEQYF.

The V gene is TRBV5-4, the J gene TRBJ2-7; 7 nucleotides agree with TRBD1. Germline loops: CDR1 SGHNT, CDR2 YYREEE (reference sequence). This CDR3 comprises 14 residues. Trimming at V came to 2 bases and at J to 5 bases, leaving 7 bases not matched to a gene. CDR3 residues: CASSLYRGSDEQYF. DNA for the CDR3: TGTGCCAGCAGCTTATACAGGGGAAGCGACGAGCAGTACTTC.

CDR3 region: CASSLRDSPDEQYF. CDR3 DNA: TGTGCCAGCAGCCTCCGGGACTCCCCCGACGAGCAGTACTTC. This chain links TRBV13 with TRBJ2-7, with D possibly TRBD2 on 6 matching bases. The CDR3 is made up of 14 amino acids. Germline assignment: CDR1 PRHDT and CDR2 FYEKMQ (reference sequence). V was clipped by 5 bases and J by 5 bases, with 16 bases between them.

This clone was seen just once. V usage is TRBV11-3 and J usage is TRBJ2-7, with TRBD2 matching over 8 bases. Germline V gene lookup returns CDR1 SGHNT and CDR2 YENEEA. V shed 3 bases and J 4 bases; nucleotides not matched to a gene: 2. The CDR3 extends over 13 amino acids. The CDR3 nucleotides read TGTGCCAGCAGCTTTAGCGGGGCTTACGAGCAGTACTTC. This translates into CASSFSGAYEQYF.

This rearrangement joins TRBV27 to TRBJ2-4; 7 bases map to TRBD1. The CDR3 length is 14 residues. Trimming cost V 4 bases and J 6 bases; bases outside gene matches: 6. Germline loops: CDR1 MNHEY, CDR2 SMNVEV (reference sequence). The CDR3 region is CASSSAYRGNIQYF. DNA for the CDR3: TGTGCCAGCAGTTCAGCATACAGGGGAAACATTCAGTACTTC.

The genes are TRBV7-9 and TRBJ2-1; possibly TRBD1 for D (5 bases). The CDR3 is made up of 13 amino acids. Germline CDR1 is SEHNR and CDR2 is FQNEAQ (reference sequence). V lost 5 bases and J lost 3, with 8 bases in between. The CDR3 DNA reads TGTGCCAGCAGCACACAGGACTACAATGAGCAGTTCTTC. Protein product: CASSTQDYNEQFF.

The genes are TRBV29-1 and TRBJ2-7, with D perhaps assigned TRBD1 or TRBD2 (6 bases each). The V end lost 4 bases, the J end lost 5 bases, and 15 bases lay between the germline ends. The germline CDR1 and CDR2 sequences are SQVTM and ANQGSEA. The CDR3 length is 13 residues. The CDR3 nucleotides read TGCAGCGTTGTGGCAGGGGAGGCGGACGAGCAGTACTTC. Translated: CSVVAGEADEQYF.

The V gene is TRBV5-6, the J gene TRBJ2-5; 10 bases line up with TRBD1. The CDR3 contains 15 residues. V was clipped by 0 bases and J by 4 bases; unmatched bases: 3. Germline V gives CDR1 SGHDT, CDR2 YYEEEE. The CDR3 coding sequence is TGTGCCAGCAGCTTGGTCGGGACAGGGGTAGAGACCCAGTACTTC. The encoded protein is CASSLVGTGVETQYF.

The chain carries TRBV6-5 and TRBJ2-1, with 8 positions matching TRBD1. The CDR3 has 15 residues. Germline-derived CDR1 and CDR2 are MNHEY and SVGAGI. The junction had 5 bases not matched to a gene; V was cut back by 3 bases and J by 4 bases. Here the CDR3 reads CASSYRQGFYNEQFF. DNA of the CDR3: TGTGCCAGCAGTTATAGACAGGGGTTTTACAATGAGCAGTTCTTC.

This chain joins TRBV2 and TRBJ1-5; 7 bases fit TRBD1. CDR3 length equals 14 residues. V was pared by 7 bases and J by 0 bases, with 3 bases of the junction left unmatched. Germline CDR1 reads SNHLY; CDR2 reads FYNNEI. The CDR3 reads CASTRDSSNQPQHF. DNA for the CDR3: TGTGCCAGCACTAGGGACAGTAGCAATCAGCCCCAGCATTTT. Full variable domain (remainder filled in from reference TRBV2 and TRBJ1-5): EPEVTQTPSHQVTQMGQEVILRCVPISNHLYFYWYRQILGQKVEFLVSFYNNEISEKSEIFDDQFSVERPDGSNFTLKIRSTKLEDSAMYFCASTRDSSNQPQHFGDGTRLSIL.

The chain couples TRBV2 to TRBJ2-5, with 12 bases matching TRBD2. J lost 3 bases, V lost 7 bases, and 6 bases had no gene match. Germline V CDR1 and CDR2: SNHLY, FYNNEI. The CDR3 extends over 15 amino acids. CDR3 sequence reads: CASTELAGGKETQYF. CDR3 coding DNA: TGTGCCAGCACCGAACTAGCGGGAGGAAAAGAGACCCAGTACTTC. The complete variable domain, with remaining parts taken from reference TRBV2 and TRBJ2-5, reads EPEVTQTPSHQVTQMGQEVILRCVPISNHLYFYWYRQILGQKVEFLVSFYNNEISEKSEIFDDQFSVERPDGSNFTLKIRSTKLEDSAMYFCASTELAGGKETQYFGPGTRLLVL.

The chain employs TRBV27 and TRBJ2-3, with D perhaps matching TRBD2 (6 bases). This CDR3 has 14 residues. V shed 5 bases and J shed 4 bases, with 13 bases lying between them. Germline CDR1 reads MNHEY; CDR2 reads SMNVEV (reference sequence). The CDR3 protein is CASSPSGVSDTQYF. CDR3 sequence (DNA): TGTGCCAGCAGTCCCTCGGGGGTTTCAGATACGCAGTATTTT.

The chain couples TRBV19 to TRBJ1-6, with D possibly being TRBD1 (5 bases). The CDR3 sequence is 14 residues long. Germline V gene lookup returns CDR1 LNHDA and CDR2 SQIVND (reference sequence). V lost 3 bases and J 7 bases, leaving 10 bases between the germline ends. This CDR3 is CASSIYRQNSPLHF. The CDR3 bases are TGTGCCAGTAGTATTTACAGGCAGAATTCACCCCTCCACTTT.

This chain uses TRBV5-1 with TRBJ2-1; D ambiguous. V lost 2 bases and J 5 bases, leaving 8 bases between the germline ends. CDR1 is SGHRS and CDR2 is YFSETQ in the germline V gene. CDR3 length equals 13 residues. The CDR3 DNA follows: TGCGCCAGCAGCTTCGGCCTAAACAATGAGCAGTTCTTC. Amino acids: CASSFGLNNEQFF.

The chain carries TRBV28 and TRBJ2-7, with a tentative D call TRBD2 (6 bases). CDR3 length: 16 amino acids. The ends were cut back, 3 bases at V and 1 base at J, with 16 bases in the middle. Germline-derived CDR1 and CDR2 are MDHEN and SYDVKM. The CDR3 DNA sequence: TGTGCCAGCAGTTTCTCGGCGCGGGGCCCATCCTACGAGCAGTACTTC. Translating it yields CASSFSARGPSYEQYF. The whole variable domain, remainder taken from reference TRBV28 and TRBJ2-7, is DVKVTQSSRYLVKRTGEKVFLECVQDMDHENMFWYRQDPGLGLRLIYFSYDVKMKEKGDIPEGYSVSREKKERFSLILESASTNQTSMYLCASSFSARGPSYEQYFGPGTRLTVT.

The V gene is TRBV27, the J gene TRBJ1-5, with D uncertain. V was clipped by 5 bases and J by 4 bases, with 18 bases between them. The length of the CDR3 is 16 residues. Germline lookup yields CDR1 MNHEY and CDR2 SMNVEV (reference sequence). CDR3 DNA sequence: TGTGCCAGCAGTCCACGCATCGGGAAAGGGAATCAGCCCCAGCATTTT. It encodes CASSPRIGKGNQPQHF.

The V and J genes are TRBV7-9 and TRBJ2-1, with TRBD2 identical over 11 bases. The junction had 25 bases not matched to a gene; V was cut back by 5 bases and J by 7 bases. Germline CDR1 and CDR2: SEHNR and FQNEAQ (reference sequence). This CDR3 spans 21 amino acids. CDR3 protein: CASSTRLATSGMSSAPNEQFF. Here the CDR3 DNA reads TGTGCCAGCAGCACCCGACTCGCGACTAGCGGGATGTCTTCGGCTCCGAATGAGCAGTTCTTC.

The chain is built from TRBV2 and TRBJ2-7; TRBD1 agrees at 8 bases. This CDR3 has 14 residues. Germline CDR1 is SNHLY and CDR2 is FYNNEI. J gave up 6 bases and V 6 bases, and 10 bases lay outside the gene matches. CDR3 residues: CASSPATGEVEQYF. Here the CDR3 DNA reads TGTGCCAGCAGCCCCGCGACAGGGGAGGTCGAGCAGTACTTC.

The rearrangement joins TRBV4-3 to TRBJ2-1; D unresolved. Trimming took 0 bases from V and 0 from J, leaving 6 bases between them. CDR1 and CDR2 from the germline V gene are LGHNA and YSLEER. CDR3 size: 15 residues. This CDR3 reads CASSQETASYNEQFF. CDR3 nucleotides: TGCGCCAGCAGCCAAGAGACGGCCTCCTACAATGAGCAGTTCTTC.

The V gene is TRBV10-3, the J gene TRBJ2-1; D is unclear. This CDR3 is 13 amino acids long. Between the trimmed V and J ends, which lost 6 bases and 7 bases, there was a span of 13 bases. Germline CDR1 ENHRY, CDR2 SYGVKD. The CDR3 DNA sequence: TGTGCCATCAGAAATTCTATAGCAAATGAGCAGTTCTTC. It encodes CAIRNSIANEQFF.